This TCR beta chain was observed in a study of long-term antiretroviral therapy in people with HIV (dated by TCRdb to the early 2020s). The study in broad terms: The earliest samples were collected approximately a decade before the 2015 WHO recommendation for immediate ART, a period when ART was typically delayed until CD4 counts fell. A retrospective serial study tested whether ART initiation and durable HIV suppression were associated with changes in peripheral blood TRB repertoire composition and diversity. From 30 adults with confirmed HIV infection, the cohort provided approximately 190 cryopreserved PBMC samples, gathered serially across a mean of about six years (range 1-12). Among the 30 or so participants with HIV, ten to eleven were female. No cross-contamination during QIAcube processing was seen in test extractions of a monoclonal T-cell line run alongside 25 to 35 polyclonal samples. Study-wide findings and limitations: ART initiation was associated with a significant increase in TRB diversity, but diversity stayed significantly below transplant donor controls even after long-term ART. Because PBMC availability was limited, only the TCR beta chain was sequenced, with no alpha chain pairing. Narrower CDR3 length ranges were observed in HIV repertoires than in controls, and an antigen-experienced repertoire with only a slight naive shift after ART was suggested by the network structure. Unsorted PBMC were profiled instead of sorted CD4+ and CD8+ T cells because pre-ART samples had limited cell numbers. No data were available on ART adherence, viral resistance or therapy changes, limiting inferences about post-ART repertoire changes. The samples were dated from the mid-2000s to the late 2010s, and the ART regimens that were used may be less effective than current ART regimens. Expanded TRB clones identified before ART initiation dominated the repertoire at all time points, although this dominance fluctuated and declined in many PLHIV after ART.

Participants were included only if at least one PBMC sample before ART initiation and at least two post-ART samples were available. Every participant with HIV received treatment in the United States of America. Before DNA extraction, cryopreserved samples of about 0.95-11 million PBMC were thawed and washed. At the time of the earliest PBMC sample, participants with HIV were aged between about 23 and 54 years. Each participant contributed PBMC samples from 1-4 timepoints before ART initiation and 2-8 timepoints after ART initiation, with a median of 7 samples. Serial HIV viral load, CD4+ T-cell count, ART history and demographic data were obtained for every participant. Genomic DNA was extracted from unsorted PBMC with a Qiagen kit on a QIAcube, with processing performed in batches of 12 samples. CDR1 and CDR2, per the germline V gene, are SGHTA and FQGTGA. Trimming at the junction amounts to 2 bases on V and 2 bases on J, and the germline ends lie 13 bases apart. The CDR3 spans 15 residues, from the cysteine through the phenylalanine. The only DNA kept is the CDR3, 45 bases in frame from the first base.

This clone has only one observation. Its antigen is still unknown. No much larger clone is present one base from it, and per-base qualities are unavailable. Sequencing of the TRB variable region was done with the immunoSEQ hsTCRB v3.0 assay at survey level resolution. A depth of roughly 40,000-55,000 T-cell genomes per sample was targeted for TRB sequencing. An Illumina MiSeq with a v3 150-cycle kit was used to sequence the pooled TRB libraries. From the authors' description of their analysis: Repertoire analysis ran in R within a reproducible Nextflow workflow covering QC, data transformation and analysis. LymphoSeq2, an R package for AIRR-Seq data exploration, was used to implement custom analyses. A few samples that produced fewer than 5000 total TRB sequences were removed, so 200 or so HIV repertoires were analyzed. Among the 170 to 200 retained HIV repertoires, more than 55 were collected before ART initiation and around 130 after ART initiation. Each repertoire was downsampled to 5000 TRB nucleotide sequences, and summary statistics were averaged across 100 downsampling iterations. TRB sequences were retained for analysis only if CDR3 regions of at least seven amino acids were present. Diversity was measured with a Shannon entropy-derived clonality score and the Gini coefficient. In repertoire networks, the top 5000 CDR3 amino acid sequences were linked whenever an edit distance of one separated two sequences. Antigen specificity groups and MHC restriction were predicted for TRB CDR3 amino acid sequences with GLIPH2. To flag known associations with CMV, EBV, HIV or tissue antigens, CDR3 amino acid sequences were compared against VDJdb and McPAS-TCR. Pre-ART, post-ART and control groups were compared with Wilcoxon signed-rank tests and Holm-Bonferroni correction. TCRdb took this table from immuneACCESS and kept in-frame rearrangements with V and J called. Such tables lack part of the clones; where checked against another copy, unresolved V genes explain under half of the gap, and the rest is unexplained. That table is the source of V, J and clone size, and D and trimming were worked out from the DNA. For this sample the table gives 23,000 or so clones, of which 65% to 85% were detected only once. Of the sample, around 16% falls within the top ten clones.

The sample consisted of unsorted PBMCs, taken about 4.3 years after starting antiretroviral therapy. The V gene is TRBV7-3 and the J gene is TRBJ2-7, with a tentative D gene TRBD1 over 7 matching bases. This clonotype was sampled from a young man with HIV. The bases read TGTGCCAGCAGCTTAGAAGCAGGGGGGCCCTACGAGCAGTACTTC. Its coded protein is CASSLEAGGPYEQYF. Reference TRBV7-3 and TRBJ2-7 genes cover what lies past the CDR3, so the full variable domain is GAGVSQTPSNKVTEKGKYVELRCDPISGHTALYWYRQSLGQGPEFLIYFQGTGAADDSGLPNDRFFAVRPEGSVSTLKIQRTERGDSAVYLCASSLEAGGPYEQYFGPGTRLTVT.